A single sample gave rise to the 27 T cell receptor beta chains below, sequenced in a study of blood T cell repertoires in COVID-19. Measured with immunoSEQ multiplex PCR; TCRdb has only the in-frame clones, and not every one. There are 200,000 to 250,000 clones in the sample; 70% to 90% occur only once, and roughly a tenth lies in the top ten. Sample: PBMCs or T cells enriched from blood (not recorded which). The receptors come from a man younger than 45 who had recovered from COVID-19.

The rearrangement uses TRBV5-1 and TRBJ2-5; D not certain. This CDR3 spans 13 amino acids. Trimming took off 6 bases at V and 2 bases at J, with 11 bases between the two ends. Germline V gives CDR1 SGHRS, CDR2 YFSETQ. In DNA, the CDR3 is TGCGCCAGCAAACCGGGTGGGCAAGAGACCCAGTACTTC. It yields the protein CASKPGGQETQYF. Combining the CDR3 with reference TRBV5-1 and TRBJ2-5 gives the whole variable domain KAGVTQTPRYLIKTRGQQVTLSCSPISGHRSVSWYQQTPGQGLQFLFEYFSETQRNKGNFPGRFSGRQFSNSRSEMNVSTLELGDSALYLCASKPGGQETQYFGPGTRLLVL.

J is TRBJ1-6 and V is TRBV18, with a weak D call TRBD1 (6 bases). Looked up from germline, CDR1 is KGHSH and CDR2 is LQKENI. V lost 3 bases and J 7 bases, leaving 22 bases between the germline ends. The CDR3 runs to 18 residues. CDR3 DNA: TGTGCCAGCTCACCCGGAGTCAGGGGCGCTCACGTGAATTCACCCCTCCACTTT. Its translation is CASSPGVRGAHVNSPLHF.

The rearrangement links TRBV19 to TRBJ1-1, with 8 bases lining up with TRBD1. The V segment lost 10 bases and the J segment 1 base; nucleotides outside the gene matches: 8. Germline CDR1 LNHDA, CDR2 SQIVND (reference sequence). The length of the CDR3 is 14 residues. CDR3 sequence reads: CATNSGTGNTEAFF. CDR3 nucleotide sequence: TGTGCCACAAATTCCGGGACAGGGAACACTGAAGCTTTCTTT.

This chain's CDR3 is CASSLLAGGPNEQFF. The CDR3 DNA follows: TGTGCCAGCAGTTTATTAGCGGGAGGGCCCAATGAGCAGTTCTTC. This rearrangement joins TRBV27 to TRBJ2-1; 11 nucleotides align to TRBD2. V lost 1 base, J lost 6 bases, and 2 bases stayed unmatched. The CDR3 spans 15 residues. From germline, CDR1 is MNHEY and CDR2 SMNVEV (reference sequence).

The V gene is TRBV19, the J gene TRBJ1-1, with TRBD1 identical over 7 bases. The CDR3 length is 15 residues. The junction had 2 bases not matched to a gene; V was cut back by 1 base and J by 0 bases. Germline CDR1 and CDR2: LNHDA and SQIVND (reference sequence). CDR3 protein: CASSIAGQLNTEAFF. The CDR3 DNA sequence: TGTGCCAGTAGTATAGCGGGACAGCTGAACACTGAAGCTTTCTTT.

This chain joins TRBV5-6 and TRBJ1-6; D is perhaps TRBD1 (5 bases). This CDR3 is built from 16 residues. The ends were cut back, 4 bases at V and 10 bases at J, with 21 bases in the middle. The germline gives CDR1 SGHDT, CDR2 YYEEEE. The CDR3 loop is CASSRWGGSGGSPLHF. The CDR3 DNA reads as TGTGCCAGCAGCCGCTGGGGCGGATCGGGAGGGTCACCCCTCCACTTT.

The rearrangement uses TRBV24-1 and TRBJ2-1; D ambiguous. This CDR3 is built from 13 residues. Per the germline V gene, CDR1 is KGHDR and CDR2 is SFDVKD. Trimming left V 3 bases short and J 7 bases short, with 9 bases between. The CDR3 DNA reads as TGTGCCACCAGTGATCCCAGTCCTAATGAGCAGTTCTTC. It yields the protein CATSDPSPNEQFF.

The chain has TRBV9 and TRBJ1-1, with D unclear. Trimming shortened V by 3 bases and J by 4 bases, and 16 bases separated the two germline ends. CDR3 length: 15 residues. Looked up from germline, CDR1 is SGDLS and CDR2 is YYNGEE. CDR3 residues: CASSGGGIVFTEAFF. CDR3 nucleotide sequence: TGTGCCAGCAGCGGTGGAGGGATAGTATTCACTGAAGCTTTCTTT.

V and J are TRBV5-6 and TRBJ1-2; TRBD1 is a possible D gene (5 bases). The germline CDR1 and CDR2 sequences are SGHDT and YYEEEE. This CDR3 has 15 amino acids. The V end was cut by 0 bases, the J end by 4 bases, with 13 bases between. The CDR3: CASSLVGGDSYGYTF. The CDR3 nucleotides read TGTGCCAGCAGCTTGGTGGGGGGTGATAGCTATGGCTACACCTTC.

The chain combines TRBV4-2 with TRBJ2-3, with a weak D call TRBD2 (6 bases). V shed 0 bases and J shed 3 bases, with 16 bases lying between them. CDR3 length: 17 residues. Looked up from germline, CDR1 is LGHNA and CDR2 is YNFKEQ. CDR3 sequence (DNA): TGTGCCAGCAGCCAAGAATTCTACGGGAGAGGAACAGATACGCAGTATTTT. As protein: CASSQEFYGRGTDTQYF.

The V call is TRBV6-5, the J call TRBJ2-7; 8 nucleotides agree with TRBD2. Germline V gene sequence: CDR1 MNHEY, CDR2 SVGAGI. V lost 8 bases to trimming and J lost 2 bases; unmatched junction nucleotides: 8. This CDR3 spans 14 amino acids. In DNA form, the CDR3 reads TGTGCCAGCCGGGAGGGGGGCCAAACCTACGAGCAGTACTTC. Its translation is CASREGGQTYEQYF.

The genes are TRBV5-1 and TRBJ2-1, with D tentatively TRBD2 (6 bases). V dropped 9 bases and J dropped 0 bases, with 19 bases sitting between them. Germline CDR1 SGHRS, CDR2 YFSETQ. This CDR3 region has 16 residues. CDR3 in amino acids: CATTRDSYASYNEQFF. The CDR3, as DNA: TGCGCCACTACCCGGGACTCCTACGCCTCCTACAATGAGCAGTTCTTC.

To note about this clone: Here the CDR3 omits its conserved ending phenylalanine or tryptophan, so a read error is the likely source. Because the CDR3's place on the DNA is in doubt, the DNA is left out and the CDR3 is given as listed by TCRdb. The V gene is TRBV30, the J gene TRBJ1-2; the table's TRBD1 call for D was not verified on the DNA. Germline V CDR1 and CDR2: GTSNPN, SVGIG (reference sequence). The CDR3 extends over 10 residues, inclusive of both ends. The CDR3 sequence: CAWSNTGLRL.

The chain recombines TRBV30 with TRBJ2-7; D unclear. V lost 2 bases and J lost 7, with 15 bases in between. This CDR3 has 13 residues. Per the germline V gene, CDR1 is GTSNPN and CDR2 is SVGIG (reference sequence). CDR3 sequence: CAWSTGEAREQYF. CDR3 sequence (DNA): TGTGCCTGGAGTACCGGTGAGGCGCGGGAGCAGTACTTC.

This clone was observed a single time. This chain uses TRBV7-9 with TRBJ2-1, with TRBD2 identical over 10 bases. V dropped 5 bases and J dropped 2; count of bases not matched to a gene: 6. This CDR3 is built from 16 residues. Germline lookup yields CDR1 SEHNR and CDR2 FQNEAQ (reference sequence). The CDR3, as DNA: TGTGCCAGCAGCCCCACTAGCGGGACTACCTACAATGAGCAGTTCTTC. This translates into CASSPTSGTTYNEQFF.

The chain carries TRBV27 and TRBJ1-1; no reliable D call. Germline V gene sequence: CDR1 MNHEY, CDR2 SMNVEV (reference sequence). The CDR3 is made up of 13 amino acids. Trimming cost V 3 bases and J 1 base, with 6 bases left between them. This CDR3 reads CASSFTRNTEAFF. The CDR3, as DNA: TGTGCCAGCAGTTTCACAAGGAACACTGAAGCTTTCTTT.

This chain uses TRBV27 with TRBJ1-5; 7 bases line up with TRBD1. V lost 2 bases to trimming and J lost 4 bases; unmatched junction nucleotides: 11. The CDR3 sequence is 17 residues long. Per the germline V gene, CDR1 is MNHEY and CDR2 is SMNVEV (reference sequence). CDR3: CASSLLSTGKDNQPQHF. CDR3 nucleotide sequence: TGTGCCAGCAGTTTACTATCGACAGGGAAGGATAATCAGCCCCAGCATTTT.

The gene calls are TRBV9 and TRBJ2-1; 7 nucleotides align to TRBD2. CDR1 and CDR2 from the germline V gene are SGDLS and YYNGEE. This CDR3 region has 15 residues. The V gene end was trimmed by 4 bases and the J gene end by 0 bases; junction bases not matched to a gene: 4. The CDR3 loop reads CASSSGGNSYNEQFF. In DNA, the CDR3 is TGTGCCAGCAGCTCGGGGGGAAACTCCTACAATGAGCAGTTCTTC.

This chain connects TRBV2 to TRBJ1-4; D unresolved. V lost 1 base and J lost 10, with 7 bases in between. This CDR3 has 12 amino acids. Germline values: CDR1 SNHLY, CDR2 FYNNEI. CDR3 region: CASSEGGGKLFF. Written as DNA, the CDR3 is TGTGCCAGCAGTGAAGGAGGCGGAAAACTGTTTTTT. Complete variable domain (other parts from reference TRBV2 and TRBJ1-4): EPEVTQTPSHQVTQMGQEVILRCVPISNHLYFYWYRQILGQKVEFLVSFYNNEISEKSEIFDDQFSVERPDGSNFTLKIRSTKLEDSAMYFCASSEGGGKLFFGSGTQLSVL.

The chain has TRBV5-1 and TRBJ2-1, with D possibly matching TRBD2 (5 bases). In germline, CDR1 is SGHRS, CDR2 YFSETQ. The CDR3 contains 18 residues. Trimming removed 0 bases at V and 2 bases at J, with 18 bases between. The CDR3, as DNA: TGCGCCAGCAGCTTGGATTTGAATGGGGTAGCGACCTACAATGAGCAGTTCTTC. Translated: CASSLDLNGVATYNEQFF.

The V call is TRBV5-1, the J call TRBJ1-1, with 10 bases that match TRBD1. The CDR3 runs 16 residues. Germline-derived CDR1 and CDR2 are SGHRS and YFSETQ. Trimming took 4 bases from V and 5 from J; bases not matched to a gene: 11. CDR3 protein: CASSPDEGQGKTEAFF. CDR3 in DNA: TGCGCCAGCAGCCCCGATGAGGGACAGGGGAAGACTGAAGCTTTCTTT.

About this clone itself: The germline gene is not matched at one end of the junction; a read error may be the cause. The rearrangement links TRBV7-7 to TRBJ2-2; D might be TRBD2 (7 bases). The CDR3 has 15 residues. The germline gives CDR1 SSHAT, CDR2 FNYEAQ (reference sequence). CDR3: CASSSGRGGAGELFF. The DNA for the CDR3 is TGTGCTAGCAGCTCCGGCAGGGGAGGGGCCGGGGAGCTGTTTTTT. The full variable domain, with the rest looked up from reference TRBV7-7 and TRBJ2-2, is GAGVSQSPRYKVTKRGQDVTLRCDPISSHATLYWYQQALGQGPEFLTYFNYEAQPDKSGLPSDRFSAERPEGSISTLTIQRTEQRDSAMYRCASSSGRGGAGELFFGEGSRLTVL.

The chain joins TRBV3-1 (or the pseudogene TRBV3-2) to TRBJ1-2; D unclear. Germline V gene lookup returns CDR1 LGHDT and CDR2 YNNKEL (reference sequence). V was clipped by 2 bases and J by 7 bases, with 5 bases between them. This CDR3 has 11 amino acids. The CDR3 here is CASSQSVGYTF. The CDR3 bases are TGTGCCAGCAGCCAATCTGTTGGCTACACCTTC.

Note on this clone: The same CDR3 arises from other DNA sequences in this sample as well. V and J are TRBV18 and TRBJ2-7, with 11 bases identical to TRBD1. With 0 bases clipped from V and 7 bases from J, the junction kept 2 bases outside the gene matches. This CDR3 has 14 amino acids. Germline V gene sequence: CDR1 KGHSH, CDR2 LQKENI. The CDR3 bases are TGTGCCAGCTCACCACCCGGGACAGGGGGTGAGCAGTACTTC. Translating gives CASSPPGTGGEQYF. Filled out from reference TRBV18 and TRBJ2-7, the complete variable domain reads NAGVMQNPRHLVRRRGQEARLRCSPMKGHSHVYWYRQLPEEGLKFMVYLQKENIIDESGMPKERFSAEFPKEGPSILRIQQVVRGDSAAYFCASSPPGTGGEQYFGPGTRLTVT.

This chain's CDR3 is CASSQRGQAEKLFF. The CDR3 DNA reads TGTGCCAGCAGCCAGAGAGGACAGGCTGAAAAACTGTTTTTT. J is TRBJ1-4 and V is TRBV5-4; TRBD1 aligns across 7 bases. The V and J ends lost 4 bases and 7 bases, in that order; junction bases with no gene match: 7. The germline V gene encodes CDR1 SGHNT and CDR2 YYREEE (reference sequence). The CDR3 is 14 amino acids.

There are a few counts of this clone. V usage is TRBV7-2 and J usage is TRBJ2-1; 7 bases are a match to TRBD2. This CDR3 spans 15 amino acids. CDR1 is SGHTA, CDR2 FQGNSA, per germline. With 6 bases clipped from V and 4 bases from J, the junction kept 9 bases outside the gene matches. Here the CDR3 reads CASRLERGTYNEQFF. CDR3 bases: TGTGCCAGCAGACTTGAGCGGGGCACTTACAATGAGCAGTTCTTC.

This clone was seen only once. The genes are TRBV18 and TRBJ2-5; 7 bases fit TRBD1. Unmatched junction bases numbered 2, after V lost 4 bases and J lost 3 bases. The CDR3 is 13 residues long. Germline V CDR1 and CDR2: KGHSH, LQKENI. The CDR3 region has the DNA TGTGCCAGCTCACTGGGACAGAAAGAGACCCAGTACTTC. Amino acids: CASSLGQKETQYF. Full variable domain (remainder filled in from reference TRBV18 and TRBJ2-5): NAGVMQNPRHLVRRRGQEARLRCSPMKGHSHVYWYRQLPEEGLKFMVYLQKENIIDESGMPKERFSAEFPKEGPSILRIQQVVRGDSAAYFCASSLGQKETQYFGPGTRLLVL.